These 9 T cell receptor beta chains were sequenced from one sample in a study of lymphopenia after photon versus proton radiotherapy. The data were produced by immunoSEQ multiplex PCR, yet TCRdb's version contains in-frame clones alone and is incomplete. There are about 70,000 clones in the sample; 80% to 95% occur only once, and roughly 2.3% lies in the top ten. Sequencing used peripheral blood, obtained from a patient treated with photon-based radiotherapy. The receptors originated from a woman in her thirties or forties with cholangiocarcinoma.

The chain is built from TRBV28 and TRBJ2-5, with 8 bases aligning to TRBD2. Per the germline V gene, CDR1 is MDHEN and CDR2 is SYDVKM. V shed 4 bases, J shed 7 bases, and the junction held 5 bases outside the gene matches. CDR3 length equals 13 residues. CDR3 in DNA: TGTGCCAGCAGTTCCGGGGGGGTAGGGACCCAGTACTTC. It encodes CASSSGGVGTQYF.

The chain recombines TRBV7-3 with TRBJ2-2; 8 bases align to TRBD1. V was clipped by 8 bases and J by 1 base; unmatched bases: 3. Germline loops: CDR1 SGHTA, CDR2 FQGTGA. The CDR3 has 14 residues. The CDR3 protein is CASGGTGNTGELFF. The DNA for the CDR3 is TGTGCCAGCGGGGGGACAGGGAACACCGGGGAGCTGTTTTTT.

V is TRBV5-1 and J is TRBJ1-1; D is unresolved. V lost 4 bases, J lost 1 base, and 8 bases lay in between. CDR3 length: 13 amino acids. Germline V CDR1 and CDR2: SGHRS, YFSETQ. CDR3 nucleotides: TGCGCCAGCAGCCGAGGATCGAACACTGAAGCTTTCTTT. This sequence encodes CASSRGSNTEAFF.

The chain uses TRBV7-8 and TRBJ2-3; no definite D call. Germline loops: CDR1 SGHVS, CDR2 FQNEAQ. V lost 0 bases and J 5 bases, leaving 0 bases between the germline ends. The CDR3 runs 11 residues. The CDR3 sequence: CASSLADTQYF. CDR3 nucleotides: TGTGCCAGCAGCTTAGCAGATACGCAGTATTTT. Complete variable domain (other parts from reference TRBV7-8 and TRBJ2-3): GAGVSQSPRYKVAKRGQDVALRCDPISGHVSLFWYQQALGQGPEFLTYFQNEAQLDKSGLPSDRFFAERPEGSVSTLKIQRTQQEDSAVYLCASSLADTQYFGPGTRLTVL.

There are a few counts of this clone. J is TRBJ1-3 and V is TRBV19; D gene uncertain. Trimming shortened V by 6 bases and J by 3 bases, and 9 bases separated the two germline ends. The CDR3 is 13 amino acids. Per germline, CDR1 LNHDA and CDR2 SQIVND (reference sequence). The CDR3 sequence: CASSLVNGNTIYF. The CDR3 bases are TGTGCCAGTAGCCTTGTAAATGGAAACACCATATATTTT.

The chain links TRBV6-6 to TRBJ1-1; possibly TRBD1 for D (6 bases). This CDR3 spans 11 amino acids. CDR1 is MNHNY and CDR2 is SVGAGI in the germline V gene (reference sequence). Trimming left V 8 bases short and J 6 bases short, with 10 bases between. Here the CDR3 DNA reads TGTGCCAGCCAACAGGGTTCTGAAGCTTTCTTT. Amino acid sequence: CASQQGSEAFF.

The chain has TRBV28 and TRBJ1-6; D may be TRBD1 (6 bases). V lost 6 bases and J 11 bases, leaving 11 bases between the germline ends. In germline, CDR1 is MDHEN, CDR2 SYDVKM. This CDR3 region has 12 residues. CDR3 nucleotides: TGTGCCAGCAGCACACAGGGTACACCCCTCCACTTT. It codes for CASSTQGTPLHF.

This clone has a handful of counts. The V call is TRBV5-1, the J call TRBJ1-5; D gene unclear. The germline gives CDR1 SGHRS, CDR2 YFSETQ. V dropped 0 bases and J dropped 4 bases, with 11 bases sitting between them. The CDR3 length is 15 residues. This chain's CDR3 is CASSLGTAWNQPQHF. The CDR3 DNA reads as TGCGCCAGCAGCTTGGGGACGGCTTGGAATCAGCCCCAGCATTTT. Filled out from reference TRBV5-1 and TRBJ1-5, the complete variable domain reads KAGVTQTPRYLIKTRGQQVTLSCSPISGHRSVSWYQQTPGQGLQFLFEYFSETQRNKGNFPGRFSGRQFSNSRSEMNVSTLELGDSALYLCASSLGTAWNQPQHFGDGTRLSIL.

J is TRBJ2-1 and V is TRBV7-2; 11 bases agree with TRBD2. The junction had 2 bases not matched to a gene; V was cut back by 1 base and J by 0 bases. The CDR3 is made up of 17 amino acids. Germline V gives CDR1 SGHTA, CDR2 FQGNSA. In nucleotides, the CDR3 is TGTGCCAGCAGCTTAGGGCTAGCGGGAGGCTCCTACAATGAGCAGTTCTTC. Protein sequence: CASSLGLAGGSYNEQFF.